The next 10 T cell receptor beta chains were all read from a single sample in a study of blood T cell repertoires in COVID-19. Profiled with immunoSEQ multiplex PCR; TCRdb holds only in-frame clones, not every one. The sample shows more than 85,000 clones, about 85% of them seen only once. The specimen sequenced was peripheral blood. The receptors derive from a human donor in a cohort sampled during active COVID-19.

V and J are TRBV10-2 and TRBJ1-5; 8 bases align to TRBD1. CDR3 length: 16 amino acids. Germline V gene lookup returns CDR1 WSHSY and CDR2 SAAADI. J lost 0 bases, V lost 3 bases, and 4 bases had no gene match. The DNA of the CDR3 is TGCGCCAGCAGTGACCTCGGACAGGGTAGCAATCAGCCCCAGCATTTT. Residues: CASSDLGQGSNQPQHF.

The CDR3 here is CASRTLDRGYNEQFF. The DNA of the CDR3 is TGTGCCAGCAGGACTTTGGACAGGGGGTACAATGAGCAGTTCTTC. This sequence joins TRBV27 and TRBJ2-1; 10 bases agree with TRBD1. Per the germline V gene, CDR1 is MNHEY and CDR2 is SMNVEV (reference sequence). V gave up 6 bases and J gave up 4 bases; unmatched junction bases: 6. The length of the CDR3 is 15 residues.

The chain has TRBV7-9 and TRBJ2-1, with 9 nucleotides matching TRBD2. The CDR3 is made up of 15 amino acids. J was trimmed by 6 bases and V by 1 base; bases with no gene match: 4. Germline lookup yields CDR1 SEHNR and CDR2 FQNEAQ (reference sequence). Here the CDR3 reads CASSLGSSGVNEQFF. The CDR3 DNA reads as TGTGCCAGCAGCTTAGGCTCTAGCGGGGTCAATGAGCAGTTCTTC.

The chain uses TRBV27 and TRBJ2-3, with D tentatively TRBD2 (7 bases). The V gene's germline CDR1 is MNHEY and CDR2 SMNVEV (reference sequence). The CDR3 consists of 14 residues. V lost 9 bases, J lost 6 bases, and 19 bases lay in between. The CDR3 reads CASKGGAPADTQYF. CDR3 in DNA: TGTGCCAGTAAAGGGGGGGCGCCGGCTGATACGCAGTATTTT.

There are a few counts of this clone. The rearrangement joins TRBV27 to TRBJ1-4; 10 bases fit TRBD1. The CDR3 consists of 15 residues. After removal of 2 bases from V and 6 bases from J, the junction contained 3 bases not matched to a gene. Germline V lookup: CDR1 MNHEY, CDR2 SMNVEV (reference sequence). CDR3 sequence reads: CASSLMGQGYEKLFF. The DNA of the CDR3 is TGTGCCAGCAGTTTAATGGGACAGGGGTATGAAAAACTGTTTTTT.

This clone showed up just once. The gene calls are TRBV28 and TRBJ2-7; D gene uncertain. The V end was cut by 6 bases, the J end by 0 bases, with 12 bases between. The CDR3 consists of 14 residues. Germline values: CDR1 MDHEN, CDR2 SYDVKM. CDR3 in DNA: TGTGCCAGCAGCGGCTCGGGTAGCTCCTACGAGCAGTACTTC. The encoded protein is CASSGSGSSYEQYF.

V and J are TRBV7-2 and TRBJ2-3; 8 bases match TRBD1. J gave up 1 base and V 2 bases, and 2 bases lay outside the gene matches. Germline CDR1 and CDR2: SGHTA and FQGNSA. The CDR3 sequence is 15 residues long. For the CDR3, the DNA is TGTGCCAGCAGCTTATTGACAGGGGGCACAGATACGCAGTATTTT. Residues: CASSLLTGGTDTQYF. The whole variable domain, remainder taken from reference TRBV7-2 and TRBJ2-3, is GAGVSQSPSNKVTEKGKDVELRCDPISGHTALYWYRQSLGQGLEFLIYFQGNSAPDKSGLPSDRFSAERTGGSVSTLTIQRTQQEDSAVYLCASSLLTGGTDTQYFGPGTRLTVL.

The chain links TRBV11-1 to TRBJ2-5; D unclear. Trimming stripped 5 bases from V and 8 bases from J, with 12 bases between. This CDR3 region has 12 residues. The germline V gene encodes CDR1 SGHAT and CDR2 FQDESV (reference sequence). CDR3 protein: CASSSSKLTQYF. The CDR3 DNA reads TGTGCCAGCAGCAGCTCCAAGTTAACCCAGTACTTC.

The rearrangement joins TRBV24-1 to TRBJ2-2; the match to TRBD1 covers 8 bases. J lost 7 bases, V lost 4 bases, and 7 bases had no gene match. Per the germline V gene, CDR1 is KGHDR and CDR2 is SFDVKD. The CDR3 is made up of 15 amino acids. The CDR3 region has the DNA TGTGCCACCAGTGAGGACAGGGTTTTAGGCGGGGAGCTGTTTTTT. Translating gives CATSEDRVLGGELFF.

This clone was counted a single time. The rearrangement joins TRBV15 to TRBJ2-1, with 12 bases lining up with TRBD2. Germline loops: CDR1 LNHNV, CDR2 YYDKDF (reference sequence). V shed 0 bases, J shed 9 bases, and the junction held 12 bases outside the gene matches. The CDR3 sequence is 18 residues long. As DNA, the CDR3 is TGTGCCACCAGCAGAGATGGACGCCTAGCGGGAGGGCGTCGTGAGCAGTTCTTC. Its translation: CATSRDGRLAGGRREQFF.